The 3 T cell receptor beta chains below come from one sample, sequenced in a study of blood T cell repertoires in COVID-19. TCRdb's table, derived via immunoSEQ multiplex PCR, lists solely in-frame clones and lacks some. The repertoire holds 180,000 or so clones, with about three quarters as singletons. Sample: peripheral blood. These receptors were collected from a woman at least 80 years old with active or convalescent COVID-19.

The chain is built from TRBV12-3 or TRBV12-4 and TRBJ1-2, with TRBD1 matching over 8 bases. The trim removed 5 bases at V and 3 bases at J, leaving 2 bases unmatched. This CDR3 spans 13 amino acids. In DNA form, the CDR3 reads TGTGCCAGCAGTCAGGACAGGGACTATGGCTACACCTTC. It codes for CASSQDRDYGYTF.

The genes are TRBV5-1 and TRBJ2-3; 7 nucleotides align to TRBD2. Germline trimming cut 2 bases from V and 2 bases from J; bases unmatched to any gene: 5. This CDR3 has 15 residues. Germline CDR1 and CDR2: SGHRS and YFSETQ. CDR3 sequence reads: CASSLSGAATDTQYF. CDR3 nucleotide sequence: TGCGCCAGCAGCTTAAGCGGGGCCGCCACAGATACGCAGTATTTT.

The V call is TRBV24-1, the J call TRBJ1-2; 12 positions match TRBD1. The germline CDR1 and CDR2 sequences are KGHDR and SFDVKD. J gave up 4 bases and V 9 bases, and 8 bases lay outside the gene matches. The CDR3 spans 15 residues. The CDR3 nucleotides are TGTGCCACCGAAGGGGGACAGGGGGCTTCCTATGGCTACACCTTC. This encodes CATEGGQGASYGYTF.